The TCR beta chain under discussion was sequenced for a study of molecular identifiers for immune sequencing clone quantification. Study-level background: Replicates involved a five-way split of RNA from around 18,000 or 91,000 naive CD8 cells, with sequencing of four.

Previously described methods and listed TCR primers were used for bulk TCR libraries. Each CDR3 protein is one row after TCRdb ran MiXCR on the PCR reads. The sample has around 470,000 distinct CDR3 sequences, over 20% seen once. Germline V gene sequence: CDR1 LGHNA, CDR2 YSLEER. The V gene end was trimmed by 2 bases and the J gene end by 8 bases; junction bases not matched to a gene: 4. The CDR3 loop spans 15 amino acids. This clonotype was counted a few times. Sequencing libraries of naive CD8 cells derived from about 20,000 to 1,000,000 sorted cells with 10%, 30% or 50% RNA. The rearrangement joins TRBV4-3 to TRBJ2-1; TRBD2 aligns across 12 bases. The sample was naive CD8+ T cells from blood, with Jurkat cell RNA spiked in. Subset described: FACS-sorted CD8+CD4-CCR7+CD45RA+ naive T cells. The sequence came from a human donor in good health. Some libraries in this study had Jurkat cell RNA spiked in. The CDR3 region is CASSQSSGGAYEQFF. In DNA, the CDR3 is TGCGCCAGCAGCCAATCTAGCGGGGGGGCCTATGAGCAGTTCTTC.